The next 20 T cell receptor beta chains were all read from a single sample in a study of beta chain features in type 1 diabetes. Points from the study as a whole: Moderate but significant shortening of TCRB CDR3s was recorded in all four CD4+ subsets from Type 1 diabetes patients.

What was sequenced were expressed TCRB transcripts, since all of the isolated RNA had been reverse transcribed. The assay was immunoSEQ multiplex PCR, and TCRdb's table has in-frame clones only and misses some. The table has fewer than 55,000 clones, roughly 40% seen once. Antigens of these TCRs are unknown. Sequencing was performed on Tregs from blood. Receptors were obtained from a man in his thirties or forties with type 1 diabetes.

In this sample, this clone turned up a few times. This chain uses TRBV9 with TRBJ1-1; TRBD1 matches 7 bases. The CDR3 totals 14 residues. With V trimmed by 4 bases and J by 2 bases, 5 bases remained unmatched. In germline, CDR1 is SGDLS, CDR2 YYNGEE. CDR3 residues: CASSPGTVNTEAFF. In DNA, the CDR3 is TGTGCCAGCAGCCCAGGGACAGTAAACACTGAAGCTTTCTTT.

The chain has TRBV7-8 and TRBJ2-5; TRBD1 matches at 7 bases. The CDR3 runs to 15 residues. CDR1 SGHVS and CDR2 FQNEAQ come from the germline V gene. V was pared by 4 bases and J by 0 bases, with 5 bases of the junction left unmatched. The CDR3 sequence: CASSSQGTYQETQYF. The CDR3 bases are TGTGCCAGCAGCTCACAGGGGACATACCAAGAGACCCAGTACTTC.

This chain uses TRBV19 with TRBJ2-3, with TRBD1 matching 11 bases. V trimming: 5 bases; J trimming: 6 bases; junction bases outside the gene matches: 10. CDR1 and CDR2 from the germline V gene are LNHDA and SQIVND (reference sequence). This CDR3 region has 16 residues. The CDR3 here is CASSLRDRGFGDTQYF. The CDR3 coding sequence is TGTGCCAGTAGTCTGCGGGACAGGGGGTTTGGGGATACGCAGTATTTT.

The chain links TRBV18 to TRBJ2-5; D call uncertain. The V gene lost 3 bases and the J gene lost 1 base, with 9 bases spanning the gap. The germline gives CDR1 KGHSH, CDR2 LQKENI. This CDR3 region has 14 residues. The CDR3: CASSPPASQETQYF. As DNA, the CDR3 is TGTGCCAGCTCACCCCCCGCGAGCCAAGAGACCCAGTACTTC.

This sequence joins TRBV7-8 and TRBJ2-3, with D unclear. Germline-derived CDR1 and CDR2 are SGHVS and FQNEAQ. The CDR3 totals 12 residues. The V gene lost 1 base and the J gene lost 5 bases, with 4 bases spanning the gap. CDR3 loop: CASSLGRDTQYF. CDR3 sequence (DNA): TGTGCCAGCAGCTTAGGTAGAGATACGCAGTATTTT.

The table lists this clone with a few counts. This rearrangement joins TRBV5-1 to TRBJ2-5, with 9 positions matching TRBD1. This CDR3 comprises 14 residues. Germline trimming cut 5 bases from V and 2 bases from J; bases unmatched to any gene: 4. Germline CDR1 SGHRS, CDR2 YFSETQ. As DNA, the CDR3 is TGCGCCAGCAGTGGACAGGGGCTACAAGAGACCCAGTACTTC. Its protein is CASSGQGLQETQYF.

The chain couples TRBV28 to TRBJ1-4; D not certain. Germline loops: CDR1 MDHEN, CDR2 SYDVKM. CDR3 length: 12 amino acids. The germline V and J ends were trimmed by 7 bases and 7 bases, with 10 bases remaining between them. The CDR3 bases are TGTGCCAGCAAGGAGGGTGGTGAAAAACTGTTTTTT. It translates to CASKEGGEKLFF. Full variable domain (outside the CDR3, taken from reference TRBV28 and TRBJ1-4): DVKVTQSSRYLVKRTGEKVFLECVQDMDHENMFWYRQDPGLGLRLIYFSYDVKMKEKGDIPEGYSVSREKKERFSLILESASTNQTSMYLCASKEGGEKLFFGSGTQLSVL.

This chain connects TRBV5-4 to TRBJ2-1; 10 nucleotides align to TRBD2. CDR1 SGHNT and CDR2 YYREEE come from the germline V gene (reference sequence). V gave up 4 bases and J gave up 10 bases; unmatched junction bases: 14. CDR3 length: 16 amino acids. As DNA, the CDR3 is TGTGCCAGCAGCCCCGGTCGGGGACTAGCGTCATCCGAGCAGTTCTTC. It translates to CASSPGRGLASSEQFF.

This clone was detected a few times. V gene TRBV5-1 combines with J gene TRBJ2-3; TRBD2 aligns across 7 bases. The CDR3 totals 15 residues. V gave up 4 bases and J gave up 2 bases; unmatched junction bases: 7. CDR1 and CDR2 from the germline V gene are SGHRS and YFSETQ. CDR3 DNA sequence: TGCGCCAGCAGCCCTGCTAGCGGACCCACAGATACGCAGTATTTT. Translated, it gives CASSPASGPTDTQYF.

This CDR3 is CASSLAGDSVPSEQFF. The CDR3 DNA reads as TGTGCCAGCAGCTTGGCCGGGGACAGCGTACCTTCTGAGCAGTTCTTC. The rearrangement joins TRBV5-8 to TRBJ2-1; 7 nucleotides agree with TRBD1. CDR3 length equals 16 residues. The V and J ends lost 0 bases and 9 bases, in that order; junction bases with no gene match: 12. Germline assignment: CDR1 SGHTS and CDR2 YDEGEE.

The V call is TRBV5-1, the J call TRBJ2-5, with TRBD1 identical over 11 bases. The CDR3 length is 16 residues. Trimming cost V 0 bases and J 5 bases; bases outside gene matches: 6. Germline CDR1 reads SGHRS; CDR2 reads YFSETQ. The CDR3 sequence: CASSLAGTGGSETQYF. CDR3 nucleotide sequence: TGCGCCAGCAGCTTGGCCGGGACAGGGGGAAGTGAGACCCAGTACTTC.

The V call is TRBV6-6, the J call TRBJ1-5; D is perhaps TRBD1 (6 bases). Looked up from germline, CDR1 is MNHNY and CDR2 is SVGAGI (reference sequence). CDR3 length equals 12 residues. Trimming stripped 10 bases from V and 3 bases from J, with 10 bases between. CDR3 amino acids: CATTGNNQPQHF. DNA for the CDR3: TGTGCCACCACAGGGAACAATCAGCCCCAGCATTTT.

About this clone itself: This is likely a read error, given that the CDR3 carries no conserved phenylalanine or tryptophan at its end. This chain links TRBV28 with TRBJ1-2; 8 bases align to TRBD1. Germline V gene sequence: CDR1 MDHEN, CDR2 SYDVKM. This CDR3 region has 17 residues. With 7 bases clipped from V and 1 base from J, the junction kept 14 bases outside the gene matches. CDR3 region: CASIGMSHRGGNYGYTL. CDR3 coding DNA: TGTGCCAGCATCGGAATGTCACACAGGGGGGGTAACTATGGCTACACCCTC.

V usage is TRBV9 and J usage is TRBJ1-2; D not certain. The germline CDR1 and CDR2 sequences are SGDLS and YYNGEE. V gave up 3 bases and J gave up 2 bases, with 5 bases separating them. The CDR3 has 12 amino acids. The CDR3 sequence is CASSDGNYGYTF. The DNA for the CDR3 is TGTGCCAGCAGCGACGGGAACTATGGCTACACCTTC.

The V gene is TRBV19, the J gene TRBJ1-3; the D is unclear. Trimming took 5 bases from V and 2 from J, leaving 13 bases between them. Per the germline V gene, CDR1 is LNHDA and CDR2 is SQIVND (reference sequence). The CDR3 sequence is 15 residues long. The CDR3 sequence: CASSPLFGTGNTIYF. The CDR3 coding sequence is TGTGCCAGTAGTCCCCTTTTCGGGACTGGAAACACCATATATTTT.

This clone counts as medium-sized. The J gene is TRBJ2-7, the V gene TRBV2; perhaps TRBD2 as D (5 bases). V lost 8 bases to trimming and J lost 5 bases, with 10 bases between them. The V gene's germline CDR1 is SNHLY and CDR2 FYNNEI. CDR3 size: 11 residues. CDR3 in DNA: TGTGCCAGCCAACTAGTAGACGAGCAGTACTTC. Translated: CASQLVDEQYF.

The chain uses TRBV11-2 and TRBJ1-2; D remains unclear. The germline V gene has CDR1 SGHAT and CDR2 FQNNGV. The CDR3 covers 14 residues. The germline V and J ends were trimmed by 5 bases and 2 bases, with 12 bases remaining between them. The CDR3 protein is CASSAARENYGYTF. The CDR3 nucleotides are TGTGCCAGCAGCGCGGCCAGAGAGAACTATGGCTACACCTTC.

In this sample, this clone turned up a few times. V is TRBV2 and J is TRBJ1-2, with D perhaps matching TRBD1 (6 bases). From germline, CDR1 is SNHLY and CDR2 FYNNEI. V lost 0 bases and J 4 bases, leaving 15 bases between the germline ends. This CDR3 spans 16 amino acids. The CDR3 DNA is TGTGCCAGCAGTGAAGCGAAGGCAGGGGCAACCTATGGCTACACCTTC. As protein: CASSEAKAGATYGYTF. Drawing the rest from reference TRBV2 and TRBJ1-2, the complete variable domain is EPEVTQTPSHQVTQMGQEVILRCVPISNHLYFYWYRQILGQKVEFLVSFYNNEISEKSEIFDDQFSVERPDGSNFTLKIRSTKLEDSAMYFCASSEAKAGATYGYTFGSGTRLTVV.

There are many counts of this clone. The chain is built from TRBV6-6 and TRBJ2-7; D not resolved. Germline assignment: CDR1 MNHNY and CDR2 SVGAGI (reference sequence). V shed 10 bases and J shed 2 bases, with 12 bases lying between them. The CDR3 runs to 12 residues. CDR3 DNA: TGTGCCACCGCACCAGGTACCTACGAGCAGTACTTC. Translated, it gives CATAPGTYEQYF.

The chain has TRBV7-3 and TRBJ2-7, with 7 bases aligning to TRBD1. Germline assignment: CDR1 SGHTA and CDR2 FQGTGA. This CDR3 has 13 residues. Trimming took 4 bases from V and 5 from J; bases not matched to a gene: 5. This chain's CDR3 is CASSSTGKDEQYF. In DNA form, the CDR3 reads TGTGCCAGCAGCTCGACAGGGAAGGACGAGCAGTACTTC.